The rows below give T cell receptor beta chains drawn from one sample of a study of cytomegalovirus exposure and HLA in healthy donors. Produced via immunoSEQ multiplex PCR; TCRdb's table is partial and in-frame only. Here the sample spans tens of thousands of clones, about 96% being singletons. Sequencing was carried out using PBMCs. These receptors originate from a woman aged 18-30 years in good health and CMV-seronegative. Both conserved end residues are part of each CDR3. The D gene is left open where the match is weak. Expanded clones get a size class; other rows say once, few or many, or leave the size out.

V: TRBV28; J: TRBJ2-6; size: NA; D: NA; DNA: TGTGCCATCAACTCTGGGGCCAACGTCCTGACTTTC; CDR3: CAINSGANVLTF
V: TRBV29-1; J: TRBJ2-5; size: NA; D: NA; DNA: TGCAGCGTTGAAGGGGCAGGGGAGCAAGAGACCCAGTACTTC; CDR3: CSVEGAGEQETQYF
V: TRBV5-4; J: TRBJ2-1; size: NA; D: TRBD2; DNA: TGTGCCAGCAGCCAAATAGCGGGATCGAATGAGCAGTTCTTC; CDR3: CASSQIAGSNEQFF
V: TRBV7-9; J: TRBJ2-1; size: NA; D: NA; DNA: TGTGCCAGCAGCTTAGGGCAGGGCTTGGGTGAGCAGTTCTTC; CDR3: CASSLGQGLGEQFF
V: TRBV4-2; J: TRBJ2-2; size: NA; D: NA; DNA: TGTGCCAGCAGCCAGGGGGAGGACGGGAACACCGGGGAGCTGTTTTTT; CDR3: CASSQGEDGNTGELFF
V: TRBV5-1; J: TRBJ2-1; size: NA; D: NA; DNA: TGCGCCAGCAGCTTGAGTCGGAGCTCCTACAATGAGCAGTTCTTC; CDR3: CASSLSRSSYNEQFF
V: TRBV5-4; J: TRBJ2-7; size: NA; D: TRBD2; DNA: TGTGCCAGCAGCCAGGGACTAGCGGGAGCTATGTTC; CDR3: CASSQGLAGAMF
V: TRBV28; J: TRBJ2-7; size: NA; D: TRBD2; DNA: TGTGCCAGCAGTTCAGTCTATGGCGGGAGCTACGAGCAGTACTTC; CDR3: CASSSVYGGSYEQYF
V: TRBV6-1; J: TRBJ1-5; size: NA; D: NA; DNA: TGTGCCAGCAGTGAATTCGGTGGTCAGCCCCAGCATTTT; CDR3: CASSEFGGQPQHF
V: TRBV27; J: TRBJ2-2; size: NA; D: TRBD1; DNA: TGTGCCAGCAAACCGACAGGGGAAATGAGAAACACCGGGGAGCTGTTTTTT; CDR3: CASKPTGEMRNTGELFF
V: TRBV6-4; J: TRBJ2-7; size: NA; D: NA; DNA: TGTGCCAGCAGCCCAGGGGCCTGGAAGCAGTACTTC; CDR3: CASSPGAWKQYF
V: TRBV5-1; J: TRBJ2-7; size: NA; D: TRBD1; DNA: TGCGCCAGCAGCTTGGGGGACAGGGGATCCGAGCAGTACTTC; CDR3: CASSLGDRGSEQYF
V: TRBV7-8; J: TRBJ1-3; size: NA; D: NA; DNA: TGTGCCAGCAGCATGGGCGACAGGCTGGTAGGAAACACCATATATTTT; CDR3: CASSMGDRLVGNTIYF
V: TRBV27; J: TRBJ2-5; size: NA; D: TRBD2; DNA: TGTGCCAGCAGATTTAGCGGGAAAGAGACCCAGTACTTC; CDR3: CASRFSGKETQYF
V: TRBV7-2; J: TRBJ2-3; size: NA; D: NA; DNA: TGTGCCAGCAGCTTAGATACAGCGGCTAGCACAGATACGCAGTATTTT; CDR3: CASSLDTAASTDTQYF
V: TRBV10-3; J: TRBJ2-7; size: NA; D: TRBD1; DNA: TGTGCCATCAAGGACAGGGCCTACGAGCAGTACTTC; CDR3: CAIKDRAYEQYF
V: TRBV28; J: TRBJ2-1; size: NA; D: TRBD2; DNA: TGTGCCAGCAGAAGACTAGCGGAAATCTACAATGAGCAGTTCTTC; CDR3: CASRRLAEIYNEQFF
V: TRBV19; J: TRBJ1-5; size: NA; D: NA; DNA: TGTGCCAGTACTCTGGGCGCTACCGGGACATTGAATCAGCCCCAGCATTTT; CDR3: CASTLGATGTLNQPQHF
V: TRBV11-2; J: TRBJ1-2; size: NA; D: TRBD1; DNA: TGTGCCAGCAGCTATAGAAGACAGGGGTATGGCTACACCTTC; CDR3: CASSYRRQGYGYTF
V: TRBV5-1; J: TRBJ2-5; size: NA; D: TRBD1; DNA: TGCGCCAGCAGCTTGGGAGCAGGGGGCTTTTCGATTACGGAGACCCAGTACTTC; CDR3: CASSLGAGGFSITETQYF
V: TRBV28; J: TRBJ1-4; size: NA; D: TRBD1; DNA: TGTGCCAGCAGTTTACCTGGGACAGCAACTAATGAAAAACTGTTTTTT; CDR3: CASSLPGTATNEKLFF
V: TRBV6-1; J: TRBJ1-1; size: NA; D: NA; DNA: TGTGCCAGCAGTGTCGACCCCGGAGGATGGGGCACTGAAGCTTTCTTT; CDR3: CASSVDPGGWGTEAFF
V: TRBV9; J: TRBJ2-1; size: NA; D: NA; DNA: TGTGCCAGCAGCGAGAGTGGAACAGGGATAGGGAATGAGCAGTTCTTC; CDR3: CASSESGTGIGNEQFF
V: TRBV7-2; J: TRBJ2-7; size: NA; D: TRBD2; DNA: TGTGCCAGCAGCTTAGACGGCCGAGTCTTGAGTAGCTGGGGGGGCGAGCAGTACTTC; CDR3: CASSLDGRVLSSWGGEQYF
V: TRBV13; J: TRBJ2-5; size: NA; D: TRBD2; DNA: TGTGCCAGCAGCCTTACGGGGGGGACTAGCGGACTCCAAGAGACCCAGTACTTC; CDR3: CASSLTGGTSGLQETQYF
V: TRBV19; J: TRBJ2-7; size: NA; D: TRBD1; DNA: TGTGCCAGTAGTATTGGGCAGGGGGCCTACGAGCAGTACTTC; CDR3: CASSIGQGAYEQYF
V: TRBV11-2; J: TRBJ2-7; size: NA; D: NA; DNA: TGTGCCAGCAGTTCCGCCCGAGTCCACGAGCAGTACTTC; CDR3: CASSSARVHEQYF
V: TRBV11-2; J: TRBJ2-1; size: NA; D: TRBD2; DNA: TGTGCCAGCAGCCCCGGGACTAGCGGGATGAATGAGCAGTTCTTC; CDR3: CASSPGTSGMNEQFF
V: TRBV6-6; J: TRBJ2-3; size: once; D: TRBD2; DNA: TGTGCCAGCAGTTATACGGGAGGGCCTGCAGATACGCAGTATTTT; CDR3: CASSYTGGPADTQYF
V: TRBV18; J: TRBJ2-7; size: once; D: TRBD2; DNA: TGTGCCAGCTCAACGGGACTAGCGGAATCTTACGAGCAGTACTTC; CDR3: CASSTGLAESYEQYF
V: TRBV10-3; J: TRBJ2-2; size: NA; D: TRBD2; DNA: TGTGCCATCAGTGAAAGCGGGAGGGCCGGCCGGGAGCTGTTTTTT; CDR3: CAISESGRAGRELFF
V: TRBV6-5; J: TRBJ2-5; size: NA; D: TRBD1; DNA: TGTGCCAGCAGTTACATACAGGGGGGCCAAGAGACCCAGTACTTC; CDR3: CASSYIQGGQETQYF
V: TRBV6-4; J: TRBJ2-3; size: NA; D: TRBD2; DNA: TGTGCCAGCAGTGAAAGGACTAGCGGCACAGATACGCAGTATTTT; CDR3: CASSERTSGTDTQYF
V: TRBV7-2; J: TRBJ1-5; size: NA; D: TRBD1; DNA: TGTGCCAGCAGCCGATGGACAGGCGGTGGAGGCAATCAGCCCCAGCATTTT; CDR3: CASSRWTGGGGNQPQHF
V: TRBV19; J: TRBJ2-2; size: NA; D: TRBD1; DNA: TGTGCCAGCGGACAGGGGGTCAACACCGGGGAGCTGTTTTTT; CDR3: CASGQGVNTGELFF
V: TRBV6-5; J: TRBJ1-1; size: once; D: TRBD1; DNA: TGTGCCAGCAGTTACGGGGACAGGGGCACTGAAGCTTTCTTT; CDR3: CASSYGDRGTEAFF
V: TRBV29-1; J: TRBJ2-2; size: NA; D: NA; DNA: TGCAGCGTCCGGGACACTACCCTCACCGGGGAGCTGTTTTTT; CDR3: CSVRDTTLTGELFF
V: TRBV19; J: TRBJ2-7; size: once; D: TRBD2; DNA: TGTGCCAGTAGTATTTGGGGTGGACTAGCGGGCTCCTACGAGCAGTACTTC; CDR3: CASSIWGGLAGSYEQYF
V: TRBV6-5; J: TRBJ2-1; size: NA; D: NA; DNA: TGTGCCAGCAGTTACTCGGAGGGGTTTGGTGAGCAGTTCTTC; CDR3: CASSYSEGFGEQFF
V: TRBV5-1; J: TRBJ2-1; size: NA; D: TRBD2; DNA: TGCGCCAGCAGCCCAGCCCCTCTAGCGGGAGGGTACAATGAGCAGTTCTTC; CDR3: CASSPAPLAGGYNEQFF
V: TRBV27; J: TRBJ2-1; size: NA; D: NA; DNA: TGTGCCAGCAGTTTGTACAGGGATCACAATGAGCAGTTCTTC; CDR3: CASSLYRDHNEQFF
V: TRBV27; J: TRBJ2-7; size: NA; D: NA; DNA: TGTGCCAGCAGTTTAACCTCGCTAGCGCTAGGCGAGCAGTACTTC; CDR3: CASSLTSLALGEQYF
V: TRBV4-1; J: TRBJ1-2; size: NA; D: NA; DNA: TGCGCCAGCAGCCAAGTGCGGTATCAAGGAGGTGGCTACACCTTC; CDR3: CASSQVRYQGGGYTF
V: TRBV19; J: TRBJ2-1; size: NA; D: TRBD2; DNA: TGTGCCAGTAGGAGGACTAGCGGGAGGGCCTGGGATGAGCAGTTCTTC; CDR3: CASRRTSGRAWDEQFF
V: TRBV5-1; J: TRBJ1-3; size: once; D: NA; DNA: TGCGCCAGCAGCGTCAACTCTGGAAACACCATATATTTT; CDR3: CASSVNSGNTIYF
V: TRBV7-9; J: TRBJ2-3; size: NA; D: NA; DNA: TGTGCCAGCACACCACAGGGCACAGATACGCAGTATTTT; CDR3: CASTPQGTDTQYF
V: TRBV11-2; J: TRBJ2-1; size: NA; D: TRBD2; DNA: TGTGCCAGCAGCTCGGGACTAGCGGGAGTATCGTACAATGAGCAGTTCTTC; CDR3: CASSSGLAGVSYNEQFF
V: TRBV7-6; J: TRBJ2-2; size: once; D: TRBD2; DNA: TGTGCCAGCAGCTTTGCCCCCCCAGCGGGGGACACCGGGGAGCTGTTTTTT; CDR3: CASSFAPPAGDTGELFF
V: TRBV11-2; J: TRBJ2-1; size: NA; D: TRBD2; DNA: TGTGCCAGCAGCTCTCCGGGACTAGCGGTTAATGAGCAGTTCTTC; CDR3: CASSSPGLAVNEQFF
V: TRBV5-1; J: TRBJ2-3; size: NA; D: TRBD2; DNA: TGCGCCAGCAGCTTCGGGTCAGCTTCTCTAGCGGGAGAAAAAAGAGAGAGCACAGATACGCAGTATTTT; CDR3: CASSFGSASLAGEKRESTDTQYF
V: TRBV11-3; J: TRBJ2-3; size: NA; D: NA; DNA: TGTGCCAGTTCTCGGGGGTGGACCAAGCGCAGCACAGATACGCAGTATTTT; CDR3: CASSRGWTKRSTDTQYF
V: TRBV5-1; J: TRBJ2-6; size: NA; D: NA; DNA: TGCGCCAGCAGCCTAAACGGGGCTGGGGCCAACGTCCTGACTTTC; CDR3: CASSLNGAGANVLTF
V: TRBV20-1; J: TRBJ1-1; size: NA; D: NA; DNA: TGCAGTGCTCGACACCCCACTGAAGCTTTCTTT; CDR3: CSARHPTEAFF